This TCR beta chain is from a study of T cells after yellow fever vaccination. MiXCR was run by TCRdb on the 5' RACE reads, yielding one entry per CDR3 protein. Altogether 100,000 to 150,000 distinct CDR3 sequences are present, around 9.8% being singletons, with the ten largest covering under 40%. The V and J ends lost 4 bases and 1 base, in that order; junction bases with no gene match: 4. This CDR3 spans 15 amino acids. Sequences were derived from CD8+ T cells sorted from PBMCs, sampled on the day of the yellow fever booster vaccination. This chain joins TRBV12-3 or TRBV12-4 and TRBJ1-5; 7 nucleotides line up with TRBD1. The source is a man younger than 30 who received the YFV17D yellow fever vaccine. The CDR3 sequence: CASSSGQKSNQPQHF. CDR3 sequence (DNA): TGTGCCAGCAGTTCGGGACAGAAAAGCAATCAGCCCCAGCATTTT.